A single TCR beta chain is shown here with its context. Its matching antigen is unknown. Genomic DNA of each subset was evenly split across several immunoSEQ plates. TCRdb's copy holds only in-frame clones and misses some; the assay was immunoSEQ multiplex PCR. The sample consists of roughly 500,000 clones, around 74% of them appearing once. Germline V gene sequence: CDR1 SGDLS, CDR2 YYNGEE. This CDR3 has 15 residues. V shed 0 bases, J shed 3 bases, and the junction held 4 bases outside the gene matches. The sample comes from a study of shared clonotypes between healthy human individuals. Study background: A couple of female and three male donors aged 18 to 49 were enrolled. Study results and limitations: Collection of samples was limited to blood; tissue repertoires likely differ.

The donors, healthy adults who were HIV-negative, had experienced no recent acute infections or vaccinations. The chain has TRBV9 and TRBJ2-7; 9 bases match TRBD2. The receptor comes from a woman aged 40 to 50 in good health. Some clones in this sample may be carry-over from other donors' samples. Sequencing was carried out using PBMCs. The CDR3 DNA reads TGTGCCAGCAGCGTAGGTAGCGGGAGTCACTACGAGCAGTACTTC. This sequence encodes CASSVGSGSHYEQYF.